Each of the 16 T cell receptor beta chains below was sequenced from the same sample in a study of vaccination effects on CD4 cells after COVID-19. Assay: immunoSEQ multiplex PCR; the TCRdb copy retains only in-frame clones and omits some. The sample carries around 16,000 clones, 76% recorded once. Antigen specificity for these receptors is unknown. Expansion with viral peptide pools was applied to antigen-specific CD4+ T cells by the ViraFEST assay prior to sequencing. The culture ran for roughly 10 days before CD4+ T cells were isolated. BNT162b2 vaccine or mRNA-1273 vaccine was given to participants in two doses. This specimen consisted of CD4+ T cells from PBMCs cultured with HCoV-NL63 spike peptides, obtained after COVID-19 vaccination. Receptor source: a human donor who received a COVID-19 vaccine.

A few counts support this clone. For the CDR3, the DNA is TGCGCCAGCAGCTTGGCAGGGGACTCCTACAATGAGCAGTTCTTC. Translation gives CASSLAGDSYNEQFF. The V call is TRBV5-1, the J call TRBJ2-1; D is perhaps TRBD1 (6 bases). The V and J ends lost 0 bases and 0 bases respectively, with 7 bases between them. This CDR3 has 15 amino acids. Germline V gene lookup returns CDR1 SGHRS and CDR2 YFSETQ.

The DNA for the CDR3 is TGCGCCAGCAGCCCCGACAGGGGCAATCAGCCCCAGCATTTT. Residues: CASSPDRGNQPQHF. The V call is TRBV5-1, the J call TRBJ1-5; 7 bases map to TRBD1. Per the germline V gene, CDR1 is SGHRS and CDR2 is YFSETQ. J was trimmed by 2 bases and V by 4 bases; bases with no gene match: 3. CDR3 length: 14 amino acids.

J is TRBJ1-3 and V is TRBV6-5, with TRBD1 as a possible D gene (5 bases). V was clipped by 0 bases and J by 8 bases, with 8 bases between them. CDR3 length: 13 residues. CDR1 is MNHEY and CDR2 is SVGAGI in the germline V gene. The CDR3 region has the DNA TGTGCCAGCAGTTACTCCGGGACCGACACCATATATTTT. This codes for CASSYSGTDTIYF.

This chain uses TRBV5-8 with TRBJ1-2; D gene uncertain. In germline, CDR1 is SGHTS, CDR2 YDEGEE. With 0 bases removed from V and 6 bases from J, the gap between germline ends came to 12 bases. This CDR3 comprises 14 residues. CDR3 coding DNA: TGTGCCAGCAGCTTGGGACGGAGAACTGATGGCTACACCTTC. This gives the protein CASSLGRRTDGYTF.

The CDR3 here is CASSDGGVTEAFF. In nucleotides, the CDR3 is TGTGCCAGCAGTGATGGGGGGGTGACTGAAGCTTTCTTT. The chain combines TRBV6-1 with TRBJ1-1; D possibly corresponds to TRBD1 (5 bases). CDR3 size: 13 residues. V lost 3 bases to trimming and J lost 5 bases, with 10 bases between them. Per the germline V gene, CDR1 is MNHNS and CDR2 is SASEGT.

The J gene is TRBJ1-3, the V gene TRBV6-5; 8 bases map to TRBD1. The CDR3 length is 14 residues. Germline-derived CDR1 and CDR2 are MNHEY and SVGAGI. J gave up 7 bases and V 6 bases, and 8 bases lay outside the gene matches. The CDR3 region is CASSPRTGSNTIYF. DNA for the CDR3: TGTGCCAGCAGCCCGAGGACAGGGTCGAACACCATATATTTT.

There are a few counts of this clone. The chain links TRBV29-1 to TRBJ2-3; D may be TRBD2 (5 bases). Germline V gene data show CDR1 as SQVTM and CDR2 as ANQGSEA. This CDR3 is built from 17 residues. V lost 1 base to trimming and J lost 1 base, with 18 bases between them. The CDR3 spells CSVEGASAGGGTDTQYF. As DNA, the CDR3 is TGCAGCGTTGAAGGCGCCTCGGCGGGTGGTGGCACAGATACGCAGTATTTT.

The chain employs TRBV3-1 (or the pseudogene TRBV3-2) and TRBJ2-3; D is perhaps TRBD2 (6 bases). The CDR3 covers 14 residues. V gave up 1 base and J gave up 3 bases, with 8 bases separating them. Germline V gene lookup returns CDR1 LGHDT and CDR2 YNNKEL (reference sequence). DNA for the CDR3: TGTGCCAGCAGCCAAGCGGGGGAAACAGATACGCAGTATTTT. As protein: CASSQAGETDTQYF.

The rearrangement uses TRBV2 and TRBJ1-4; TRBD1 might be the D (5 bases). This CDR3 region has 14 residues. Per germline, CDR1 SNHLY and CDR2 FYNNEI. V was cut by 7 bases and J by 8 bases, with 17 bases left in between. The CDR3 DNA is TGTGCCAGCACTCCGGGTTGGGGGAAAGAAAAACTGTTTTTT. Translation: CASTPGWGKEKLFF.

The V and J genes are TRBV10-3 and TRBJ1-6, with D possibly TRBD1 on 5 matching bases. CDR1 is ENHRY, CDR2 SYGVKD, per germline. Trimming pared 0 bases from V and 3 bases from J, leaving 9 bases between. CDR3 size: 16 residues. CDR3: CAISESAGDYNSPLHF. CDR3 DNA: TGTGCCATCAGTGAGTCTGCGGGGGACTATAATTCACCCCTCCACTTT.

This clone was counted between two and nine times. This rearrangement joins TRBV5-1 to TRBJ1-1; D is unclear. CDR1 SGHRS and CDR2 YFSETQ come from the germline V gene. V lost 0 bases, J lost 2 bases, and 8 bases lay in between. The CDR3 is made up of 14 amino acids. CDR3: CASSLDGFNTEAFF. CDR3 nucleotides: TGCGCCAGCAGCTTGGACGGTTTTAACACTGAAGCTTTCTTT.

The CDR3: CASSPGSFYGYTF. CDR3 bases: TGTGCCAGCAGCCCAGGGTCCTTCTATGGCTACACCTTC. The chain couples TRBV14 to TRBJ1-2, with D possibly matching TRBD1 (5 bases). The CDR3 spans 13 residues. V was shortened by 4 bases and J by 4 bases, with 10 bases between the two germline ends. Germline lookup yields CDR1 SGHDN and CDR2 FVKESK.

The J gene is TRBJ2-7, the V gene TRBV10-3; D gene ambiguous. V was cut by 4 bases and J by 5 bases, with 6 bases left in between. This CDR3 spans 11 amino acids. Germline V gene data show CDR1 as ENHRY and CDR2 as SYGVKD. Written as DNA, the CDR3 is TGTGCCATCAGTGGTGGCGACGAGCAGTACTTC. It codes for CAISGGDEQYF.

The chain has TRBV28 and TRBJ1-4; D remains unclear. Looked up from germline, CDR1 is MDHEN and CDR2 is SYDVKM. There are 18 residues in the CDR3. V dropped 8 bases and J dropped 0 bases, with 22 bases sitting between them. CDR3 amino acids: CASPYPGPPSPTNEKLFF. In DNA, the CDR3 is TGTGCCAGCCCTTACCCCGGACCCCCGTCTCCAACTAATGAAAAACTGTTTTTT.

The chain has TRBV6-6 and TRBJ2-7; 7 positions match TRBD1. Trimming at V came to 6 bases and at J to 4 bases, leaving 6 bases not matched to a gene. CDR1 MNHNY and CDR2 SVGAGI come from the germline V gene (reference sequence). This CDR3 contains 13 residues. The CDR3 DNA is TGTGCCAGCAGCCCACGACAGGGATACGAGCAGTACTTC. This gives the protein CASSPRQGYEQYF.

The CDR3 bases are TGTGCCTGGAGGGACCGCCTACGGCCCGACAGACTATTAGGGGGCTACACCTTC. Amino acids: CAWRDRLRPDRLLGGYTF. The rearrangement uses TRBV30 and TRBJ1-2, with D perhaps matching TRBD1 (5 bases). This CDR3 has 18 amino acids. CDR1 GTSNPN and CDR2 SVGIG come from the germline V gene (reference sequence). Trimming shortened V by 3 bases and J by 8 bases, and 31 bases separated the two germline ends.